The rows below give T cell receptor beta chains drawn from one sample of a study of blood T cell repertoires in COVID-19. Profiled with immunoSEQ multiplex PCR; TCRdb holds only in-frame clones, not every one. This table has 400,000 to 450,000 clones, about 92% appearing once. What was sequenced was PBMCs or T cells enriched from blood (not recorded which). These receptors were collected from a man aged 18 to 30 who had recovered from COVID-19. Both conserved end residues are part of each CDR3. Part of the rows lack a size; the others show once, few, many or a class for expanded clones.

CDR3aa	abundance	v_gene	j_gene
CASSLERRASTEAFF	NA	TRBV7-8	TRBJ1-1
CASSRGDREVDIQYF	few	TRBV7-2	TRBJ2-4
CATPGTGGTEAFF	NA	TRBV23-1	TRBJ1-1
CASSQPGGSGNTIYF	NA	TRBV18	TRBJ1-3
CASSELARIGGYTF	NA	TRBV6-1	TRBJ1-2
CASSPGQGGLETQYF	NA	TRBV6-5	TRBJ2-5
CASSQAFTGDTEAFF	NA	TRBV3-1/TRBV3-2	TRBJ1-1
CASSLGDMNTEAFF	NA	TRBV13	TRBJ1-1
CASSLSGTAGNTIYF	NA	TRBV9	TRBJ1-3
CASSPGLGERANEKLFF	NA	TRBV7-6	TRBJ1-4
CASSWGRENSPLHF	NA	TRBV3-1/TRBV3-2	TRBJ1-6
CASRESGLQPQHF	NA	TRBV21-1	TRBJ1-5
CASSIRGGYTF	NA	TRBV19	TRBJ1-2
CASSSRLASHEQYF	NA	TRBV27	TRBJ2-7
CASSRGTGSNQPQHF	NA	TRBV5-1	TRBJ1-5
CASSFTSGRASADTQYF	NA	TRBV27	TRBJ2-3
CASSDTENTEAFF	NA	TRBV3-1/TRBV3-2	TRBJ1-1
CATRGSKNIQYF	once	TRBV30	TRBJ2-4
CASTTGYGYTF	NA	TRBV28	TRBJ1-2
CASSRGDRANTEAFF	NA	TRBV7-9	TRBJ1-1
CASSQPGGRGYTF	NA	TRBV7-2	TRBJ1-2
CASSQVIAAGIQYF	NA	TRBV4-1	TRBJ2-4
CASSRDPTGTQYF	few	TRBV11-2	TRBJ2-5
CASSLRAGGYEQYF	NA	TRBV5-1	TRBJ2-7
CASSLGQGLANYGYTF	once	TRBV5-6	TRBJ1-2
CASTLGGGGRATGELFF	NA	TRBV28	TRBJ2-2
CSVERQGVHTEAFF	NA	TRBV29-1	TRBJ1-1
CASSQTPDRAGGQPQHF	NA	TRBV4-2	TRBJ1-5
CATSPGGTGGAGEQFF	few	TRBV24-1	TRBJ2-1
CASSEKSGGTPLSSYNEQFF	NA	TRBV6-4	TRBJ2-1
CASSLEPRGEAFF	few	TRBV5-1	TRBJ1-1
CASRLGQGVSPLHF	NA	TRBV2	TRBJ1-6
CASSGVFAGSRSTDTQYF	once	TRBV6-2/TRBV6-3	TRBJ2-3
CATSGSSYNSPLHF	NA	TRBV15	TRBJ1-6
CASSVQGLAGEQYF	NA	TRBV5-1	TRBJ2-7
CASSLRQDLNYGYTF	NA	TRBV7-8	TRBJ1-2
CASSLVGTVNDEQYF	NA	TRBV11-1	TRBJ2-7
CASSFSDGQPQHF	few	TRBV12-3/TRBV12-4	TRBJ1-5
CASSLEGGRGNEQFF	NA	TRBV5-1	TRBJ2-1
CAWTPGSGNTIYF	NA	TRBV30	TRBJ1-3
CASSYSHRRSSYEQYF	NA	TRBV6-2/TRBV6-3	TRBJ2-7
CASSGSGSDGVQQYF	NA	TRBV9	TRBJ2-7